This T cell receptor (beta chain) is from a study of cytomegalovirus exposure and HLA in healthy donors. Findings of the study overall: The majority of TCR sequences were rare, yet some public TCRs appeared in many donors.

These donors were members of the roughly 120-subject validation cohort, a group separate from the roughly 670-subject first cohort. To note about this clone: The antigen is unknown.

Deletions cut 0 bases from V and 8 bases from J, with 16 bases between. CDR1 is MGHRA, CDR2 YSYEKL, per germline. The CDR3 extends over 15 amino acids. The assay was immunoSEQ multiplex PCR, and TCRdb's table has in-frame clones only and misses some. The repertoire has about 250,000 clones, approximately 84% of them found once; the top ten carry 9.5% to 15%. This chain links TRBV4-1 with TRBJ1-2; a weak D match, TRBD1 (6 bases). This TCR was recovered from a young man in good health and CMV-seropositive. Sequencing used PBMCs. In DNA form, the CDR3 reads TGCGCCAGCAGCCAAGATCCCGACAGGTCCCGGGGCTACACCTTC. Translated, it gives CASSQDPDRSRGYTF.